Listed below are T cell receptor beta chains from one sample, sequenced in a study of blood T cell repertoires in COVID-19. The method was immunoSEQ multiplex PCR; TCRdb's version includes in-frame clones alone and lacks a portion of them. The sample has some 300,000 clones, more than 75% seen once. The sequenced sample consisted of peripheral blood. Receptors originate from a man aged 70 or older with acute or convalescent COVID-19. CDR3s include the opening cysteine and the closing phenylalanine or tryptophan. A D gene is named only where the DNA matches it firmly. Expanded clones are given a class, and other clones once, few, many or no size at all.

J | V | size | length | D | CDR3 | DNA
TRBJ2-7 | TRBV11-2 | . | 14 | TRBD2 | CASSFSGGSYEQYF | TGTGCCAGCAGCTTTAGCGGGGGTTCCTACGAGCAGTACTTC
TRBJ1-1 | TRBV29-1 | . | 14 | . | CSVDAAAARAEAFF | TGCAGCGTCGACGCGGCGGCGGCACGGGCTGAAGCTTTCTTT
TRBJ1-2 | TRBV5-1 | . | 15 | . | CASSPGVGGVSGYTF | TGCGCCAGCAGCCCCGGGGTTGGGGGCGTTTCTGGCTACACCTTC
TRBJ2-1 | TRBV3-1/TRBV3-2 | . | 13 | . | CASSPLGTNEQFF | TGTGCCAGCAGCCCACTAGGCACTAATGAGCAGTTCTTC
TRBJ2-1 | TRBV7-2 | . | 11 | . | CASSLMAEQFF | TGTGCCAGCAGCTTAATGGCTGAGCAGTTCTTC
TRBJ2-3 | TRBV12-3/TRBV12-4 | . | 13 | . | CASMVRSTDTQYF | TGTGCCAGCATGGTCCGGAGCACAGATACGCAGTATTTT
TRBJ2-2 | TRBV5-1 | . | 15 | . | CASSSEAFNTGELFF | TGCGCCAGCAGCTCGGAGGCGTTTAACACCGGGGAGCTGTTTTTT
TRBJ1-1 | TRBV30 | . | 12 | . | CAWQAVNTEAFF | TGTGCCTGGCAAGCGGTGAACACTGAAGCTTTCTTT
TRBJ2-2 | TRBV4-1 | . | 17 | . | CASSQGGLLPGTGELFF | TGCGCCAGCAGCCAAGGAGGCTTACTTCCGGGCACCGGGGAGCTGTTTTTT
TRBJ1-5 | TRBV6-2/TRBV6-3 | . | 17 | . | CASSYGRGVADNQPQHF | TGTGCCAGCAGTTACGGCCGGGGGGTTGCCGACAATCAGCCCCAGCATTTT
TRBJ1-2 | TRBV2 | . | 14 | TRBD1 | CASSGQGALDGYTF | TGTGCCAGCAGTGGGCAGGGGGCTTTGGATGGCTACACCTTC
TRBJ2-2 | TRBV9 | . | 15 | TRBD1 | CASSARQGASGELFF | TGTGCCAGCAGCGCCCGACAGGGGGCCAGCGGGGAGCTGTTTTTT
TRBJ1-2 | TRBV6-5 | . | 13 | TRBD1 | CASRMGQSYGYTF | TGTGCCAGCAGGATGGGACAGAGCTATGGCTACACCTTC
TRBJ2-3 | TRBV10-3 | . | 16 | TRBD2 | CAISGGWEGGTDTQYF | TGTGCCATCAGTGGGGGATGGGAGGGCGGCACAGATACGCAGTATTTT
TRBJ2-1 | TRBV7-8 | . | 17 | TRBD2 | CASSQRSGGGSYNEQFF | TGTGCCAGCAGCCAACGTAGCGGGGGGGGCTCCTACAATGAGCAGTTCTTC
TRBJ2-7 | TRBV18 | . | 14 | TRBD1 | CASSTTGDSYEQYF | TGTGCCAGCTCAACGACAGGGGACTCCTACGAGCAGTACTTC
TRBJ2-3 | TRBV7-2 | . | 13 | . | CASSEWETNTQYF | TGTGCCAGCAGCGAATGGGAGACAAATACGCAGTATTTT
TRBJ1-2 | TRBV5-4 | . | 15 | TRBD1 | CASSFGSGGTYGYTF | TGTGCCAGCAGCTTTGGGTCAGGGGGGACCTATGGCTACACCTTC
TRBJ2-1 | TRBV7-2 | . | 15 | TRBD2 | CASSLTLAGVVRQFF | TGTGCCAGCAGCTTGACACTAGCGGGGGTGGTAAGGCAGTTCTTC
TRBJ2-5 | TRBV6-5 | . | 13 | . | CASIIGGVETQYF | TGTGCCAGCATTATAGGAGGGGTAGAGACCCAGTACTTC
TRBJ1-5 | TRBV6-5 | . | 13 | . | CASRGQSHQPQHF | TGTGCCAGCAGGGGCCAGAGCCATCAGCCCCAGCATTTT
TRBJ1-1 | TRBV7-9 | once | 17 | TRBD1 | CASSPGTGGVMNTEAFF | TGTGCCAGCAGCCCTGGGACAGGGGGTGTGATGAACACTGAAGCTTTCTTT
TRBJ2-7 | TRBV27 | . | 16 | TRBD2 | CASSYTMTSGTYEQYF | TGTGCCAGCAGTTATACGATGACTAGCGGGACCTACGAGCAGTACTTC
TRBJ2-7 | TRBV7-2 | . | 13 | . | CASSLGSGHEQYF | TGTGCCAGCAGCTTAGGGTCGGGTCACGAGCAGTACTTC
TRBJ2-1 | TRBV19 | . | 15 | . | CASSIFAGLYNEQFF | TGTGCCAGTAGTATATTTGCGGGACTGTACAATGAGCAGTTCTTC
TRBJ2-5 | TRBV11-1 | few | 16 | TRBD1 | CASRVNHRGKEETQYF | TGTGCCAGCAGGGTTAACCACAGGGGGAAAGAAGAGACCCAGTACTTC
TRBJ1-1 | TRBV15 | . | 14 | . | CATSWGRGSTEAFF | TGTGCCACCAGCTGGGGGCGAGGCTCCACTGAAGCTTTCTTT
TRBJ2-7 | TRBV6-5 | . | 14 | TRBD1 | CASRKPGGSYEQYF | TGTGCCAGCAGGAAACCAGGGGGCTCATACGAGCAGTACTTC